The clone carrying this T cell receptor (beta chain) occurred many times. Its matching antigen is unknown. This sample is part of a study of CD8 T cells in ankylosing spondylitis. Study-wide points: A TCR beta motif of roughly eight highly homologous variants seemed to mark ankylosing spondylitis blood. Reportedly, disease-linked clones are significantly enriched in ankylosing spondylitis patients' matched synovial fluid.

Molecular-barcoded quantitative 5'-RACE produced these TCR beta libraries. TCRdb redid the calling of the 5' RACE reads with MiXCR, one entry per CDR3 protein. The sample contains about 500,000 distinct CDR3 sequences, approximately 12% of which appear only once. What was sequenced was blood, either unsorted or a sorted T cell fraction (not recorded which). The sequence was collected from a male donor with ankylosing spondylitis.

The CDR3 here is CASSLGAGGPYEQYF. The CDR3, as DNA: TGTGCCAGCAGCCTGGGAGCGGGAGGGCCCTACGAGCAGTACTTC. The V call is TRBV3-1, the J call TRBJ2-7, with 10 bases fitting TRBD2. The junction had 5 bases not matched to a gene; V was cut back by 4 bases and J by 2 bases. Germline V gene lookup returns CDR1 LGHDT and CDR2 YNNKEL (reference sequence). This CDR3 has 15 residues.